The rows below give T cell receptor beta chains drawn from one sample of a study of CD8 T cells in ankylosing spondylitis. One entry per CDR3 protein, called by TCRdb with MiXCR from the 5' RACE reads. Of about 450,000 distinct CDR3 sequences listed, 25% to 30% were seen once; the top ten hold roughly 0.9%. Material for sequencing was blood, either unsorted or a sorted T cell fraction (not recorded which). The receptors stem from a male donor with ankylosing spondylitis. CDR3s include the opening cysteine and the closing phenylalanine or tryptophan. D genes are given only for firm matches. The size of a clone is reported for some rows only, either as once, few or many, or as a class for expanded clones.

>TRBV6-5|few|TRBD2|TRBJ2-2
CASSYSGRGDTGELFF
TGTGCCAGCAGTTATAGCGGGAGAGGAGACACCGGGGAGCTGTTTTTT
>TRBV11-2|few|TRBD1|TRBJ1-2
CASSQDRAGYTF
TGTGCCAGCAGCCAAGACAGGGCTGGCTACACCTTC
>TRBV5-1|-|-|TRBJ1-1
CASSLVDSYTEAFF
TGCGCCAGCAGCTTGGTGGACAGCTACACTGAAGCTTTCTTT
>TRBV3-1|-|TRBD1|TRBJ1-1
CASSQVWQGAGVFF
TGTGCCAGCAGCCAAGTATGGCAGGGGGCGGGGGTCTTCTTT
>TRBV7-2|-|-|TRBJ1-5
CASSYRIYQPQHF
TGTGCCAGCAGCTACAGGATATATCAGCCCCAGCATTTT
>TRBV2|few|-|TRBJ2-7
CASSSLGGLYEQYF
TGTGCCAGCAGTTCCTTAGGGGGACTTTACGAGCAGTACTTC
>TRBV25-1|-|-|TRBJ2-5
CASRQLETQYF
TGTGCCAGTAGACAATTGGAGACCCAGTACTTC
>TRBV10-3|-|-|TRBJ1-2
CAISENVDGYTF
TGTGCCATCAGTGAGAACGTTGATGGCTACACCTTC
>TRBV7-7|-|TRBD2|TRBJ2-1
CASSSQGLAGLNEQFF
TGTGCCAGCAGCTCCCAGGGGCTAGCGGGACTCAATGAGCAGTTCTTC
>TRBV5-6|few|-|TRBJ2-5
CASSTGGGGSETQYF
TGTGCCAGCAGCACCGGAGGGGGCGGATCAGAGACCCAGTACTTC
>TRBV3-1|few|-|TRBJ2-5
CASSDLLGGLRQETQYF
TGTGCCAGCAGCGACCTTTTAGGGGGGCTACGACAAGAGACCCAGTACTTC
>TRBV5-1|-|-|TRBJ1-3
CASSLETPSSGNTIYF
TGCGCCAGCAGCTTAGAGACTCCCAGCTCTGGAAACACCATATATTTT
>TRBV20-1|-|-|TRBJ1-6
CSVTMGRNSPLHF
TGCAGTGTAACTATGGGCCGAAATTCACCCCTCCACTTT
>TRBV5-1|few|-|TRBJ1-4
CASSLGPEKLFF
TGCGCCAGCAGCTTGGGCCCTGAAAAACTGTTTTTT
>TRBV20-1|many|-|TRBJ2-1
CSAAPGQPYNEQFF
TGCAGTGCTGCACCGGGACAACCTTACAATGAGCAGTTCTTC
>TRBV12-3/TRBV12-4|few|-|TRBJ2-1
CASIPSGGGPTYNEQFF
TGTGCCAGCATTCCTTCCGGGGGCGGCCCTACCTACAATGAGCAGTTCTTC
>TRBV2|-|-|TRBJ2-7
CASSERVGRAYEQYF
TGTGCCAGCAGTGAACGGGTAGGAAGAGCCTACGAGCAGTACTTC
>TRBV6-2/TRBV6-3|-|-|TRBJ1-3
CAAHPSASGNTIYF
TGTGCCGCCCATCCAAGCGCCTCTGGAAACACCATATATTTT
>TRBV20-1|-|-|TRBJ2-3
CSARDFGGGTDTQYF
TGCAGTGCTAGAGATTTTGGCGGGGGCACAGATACGCAGTATTTT
>TRBV30|-|-|TRBJ2-1
CAWRGYPQSEQFF
TGTGCCTGGAGGGGCTACCCCCAGAGTGAGCAGTTCTTC
>TRBV10-3|few|TRBD2|TRBJ2-7
CAISEFRTGTSEQYF
TGTGCCATCAGTGAGTTCCGAACCGGGACTAGCGAGCAGTACTTC
>TRBV2|-|-|TRBJ2-7
CASSPTYEQYF
TGTGCCAGCAGCCCGACCTACGAGCAGTACTTC
>TRBV24-1|few|-|TRBJ2-1
CATSDLGGSAANNEQFF
TGTGCCACCAGTGATTTGGGTGGGAGTGCGGCAAACAATGAGCAGTTCTTC
>TRBV12-3/TRBV12-4|few|-|TRBJ1-6
CASRLGNSPLHF
TGTGCCTCACGCCTAGGGAATTCACCCCTCCACTTT
>TRBV20-1|few|-|TRBJ2-1
CSARDPTRYYNEQFF
TGCAGTGCTAGAGATCCAACTCGGTACTACAATGAGCAGTTCTTC
>TRBV6-5|few|-|TRBJ2-3
CASSHNTGDTQYF
TGTGCCAGCAGTCACAACACGGGGGATACGCAGTATTTT
>TRBV18|-|-|TRBJ2-2
CASSPTGSGELFF
TGTGCCAGCTCACCTACAGGGTCCGGGGAGCTGTTTTTT
>TRBV7-2|few|TRBD2|TRBJ2-1
CASSIGLAVNEQFF
TGTGCCAGCAGCATTGGACTAGCGGTTAATGAGCAGTTCTTC
>TRBV5-1|few|-|TRBJ2-7
CASSDTVSVEQYF
TGCGCCAGCAGCGATACAGTTTCTGTCGAGCAGTACTTC
>TRBV4-2|few|-|TRBJ1-3
CASSQDRRGRTIYF
TGTGCCAGCAGCCAAGATCGCAGGGGAAGGACCATATATTTT
>TRBV12-3/TRBV12-4|few|TRBD1|TRBJ2-7
CASSSTGGSDYEQYF
TGTGCCAGCAGTTCCACAGGGGGCAGCGACTACGAGCAGTACTTC
>TRBV4-1|-|TRBD1|TRBJ1-1
CASSLRETGVLNTEAFF
TGCGCCAGCAGCCTAAGGGAGACAGGGGTGTTGAACACTGAAGCTTTCTTT
>TRBV24-1|-|-|TRBJ1-5
CATSDSGGRGSNQPQHF
TGTGCCACCAGTGATTCGGGGGGCAGGGGAAGCAATCAGCCCCAGCATTTT
>TRBV24-1|few|-|TRBJ2-1
CATSDRLGVGYNEQFF
TGTGCCACCAGTGATCGACTGGGAGTGGGATACAATGAGCAGTTCTTC
>TRBV24-1|-|-|TRBJ2-5
CATSDPRDSGETQYF
TGTGCCACCAGTGATCCACGGGACTCAGGCGAGACCCAGTACTTC
>TRBV20-1|few|-|TRBJ1-2
CSAEPRARGGYTF
TGCAGTGCTGAACCTCGTGCACGCGGGGGCTACACCTTC
>TRBV30|-|TRBD1|TRBJ1-1
CAWVWQGAWNTEAFF
TGTGCCTGGGTCTGGCAGGGGGCTTGGAACACTGAAGCTTTCTTT
>TRBV20-1|-|TRBD1|TRBJ2-1
CSAQRQGARDEQFF
TGCAGTGCACAGAGACAGGGGGCTAGGGATGAGCAGTTCTTC
>TRBV10-3|-|-|TRBJ1-1
CAISEPGGGQAFF
TGTGCCATCAGTGAGCCCGGGGGGGGGCAGGCTTTCTTT
>TRBV5-1|-|TRBD1|TRBJ1-6
CASRKDRVNSPLHF
TGCGCCAGCAGAAAGGACAGGGTTAATTCACCCCTCCACTTT
>TRBV5-1|-|TRBD1|TRBJ1-1
CASSPGQGATEAFF
TGCGCCAGCAGCCCCGGACAGGGGGCCACTGAAGCTTTCTTT
>TRBV20-1|few|TRBD1|TRBJ1-1
CSAIFPGQGRTEAFF
TGCAGTGCTATATTCCCGGGACAGGGGCGAACTGAAGCTTTCTTT
>TRBV3-1|-|TRBD2|TRBJ2-1
CASSRLAGAKGGNAQFF
TGTGCCAGCAGCAGACTAGCGGGAGCTAAAGGGGGGAATGCGCAGTTCTTC
>TRBV24-1|-|-|TRBJ2-1
CATSEQQGVRQFF
TGTGCCACCAGTGAGCAGCAGGGTGTACGGCAGTTCTTC
>TRBV9|-|TRBD1|TRBJ2-1
CASSVDRGPHNEQFF
TGTGCCAGCAGCGTAGACAGGGGGCCTCACAATGAGCAGTTCTTC
>TRBV20-1|-|TRBD2|TRBJ2-3
CSAHREGVSDTQYF
TGCAGTGCCCATAGGGAGGGAGTATCAGATACGCAGTATTTT
>TRBV18|-|-|TRBJ1-1
CASSAAAVNTEAFF
TGTGCCAGCTCCGCTGCTGCCGTCAACACTGAAGCTTTCTTT
>TRBV7-9|few|-|TRBJ2-5
CASSADSHQETQYF
TGTGCCAGCAGCGCGGACAGTCACCAAGAGACCCAGTACTTC
>TRBV5-1|-|TRBD1|TRBJ1-4
CASSLSIGRGNEKLFF
TGCGCCAGCAGCTTGTCCATCGGCAGGGGGAATGAAAAACTGTTTTTT
>TRBV20-1|-|TRBD1|TRBJ1-2
CSARDRTGGVFGGYTF
TGCAGTGCTAGAGATCGAACAGGGGGCGTATTTGGTGGCTACACCTTC
>TRBV11-3|few|-|TRBJ2-3
CASSLAAGTDTQYF
TGTGCCAGCAGCTTAGCGGCGGGCACAGATACGCAGTATTTT
>TRBV10-3|-|-|TRBJ1-2
CAISEGGGYTF
TGTGCCATCAGTGAGGGGGGTGGCTACACCTTC
>TRBV12-3/TRBV12-4|-|-|TRBJ1-2
CASSLKDVSTFGYTF
TGTGCCAGCAGTTTGAAGGACGTCTCGACCTTCGGCTACACCTTC
>TRBV5-1|-|-|TRBJ2-2
CASSDDGRSTGELFF
TGCGCCAGCAGCGATGACGGGAGAAGTACCGGGGAGCTGTTTTTT
>TRBV12-3/TRBV12-4|many|-|TRBJ2-7
CASSFAATLRGQYF
TGTGCCAGCAGTTTCGCGGCCACCCTACGAGGGCAGTACTTC
>TRBV5-1|-|-|TRBJ1-5
CASSLGTADQPQHF
TGCGCCAGCAGCTTGGGAACAGCTGATCAGCCCCAGCATTTT
>TRBV15|few|TRBD2|TRBJ2-4
CATSRGRLAGEIKNIQYF
TGTGCCACCAGCAGAGGTAGACTAGCGGGAGAAATCAAAAACATTCAGTACTTC
>TRBV29-1|-|-|TRBJ1-2
CSVEFQGKGGYTF
TGCAGCGTTGAATTTCAGGGAAAAGGTGGCTACACCTTC